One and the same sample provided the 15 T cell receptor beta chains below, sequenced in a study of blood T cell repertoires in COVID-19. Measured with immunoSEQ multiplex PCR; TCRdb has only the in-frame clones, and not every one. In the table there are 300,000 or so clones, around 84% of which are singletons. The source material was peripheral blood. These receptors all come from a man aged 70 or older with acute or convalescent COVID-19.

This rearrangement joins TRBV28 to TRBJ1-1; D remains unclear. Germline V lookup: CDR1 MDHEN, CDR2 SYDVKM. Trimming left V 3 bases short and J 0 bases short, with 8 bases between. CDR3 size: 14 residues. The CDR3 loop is CASSFGQVNTEAFF. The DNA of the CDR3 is TGTGCCAGCAGTTTTGGTCAGGTGAACACTGAAGCTTTCTTT.

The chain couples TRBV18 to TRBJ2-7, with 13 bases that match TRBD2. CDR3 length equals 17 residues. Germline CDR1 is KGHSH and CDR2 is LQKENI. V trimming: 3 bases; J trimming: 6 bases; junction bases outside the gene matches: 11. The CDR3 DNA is TGTGCCAGCTCACCCCCCACTAGCGGGAGGGGCCGCGCCGAGCAGTACTTC. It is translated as CASSPPTSGRGRAEQYF.

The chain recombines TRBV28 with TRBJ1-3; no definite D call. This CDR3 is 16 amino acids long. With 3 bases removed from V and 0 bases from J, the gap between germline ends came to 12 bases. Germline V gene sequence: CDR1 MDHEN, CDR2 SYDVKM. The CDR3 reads CASSLGLVSSGNTIYF. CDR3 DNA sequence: TGTGCCAGCAGTTTGGGTCTAGTTAGCTCTGGAAACACCATATATTTT.

The CDR3 region is CASMPYAGDTEAFF. The CDR3 coding sequence is TGTGCCAGCATGCCGTACGCAGGGGACACTGAAGCTTTCTTT. The chain carries TRBV3-1 (or the pseudogene TRBV3-2) and TRBJ1-1; TRBD1 might be the D (6 bases). V was clipped by 7 bases and J by 3 bases, with 15 bases between them. Germline-derived CDR1 and CDR2 are LGHDT and YNNKEL (reference sequence). This CDR3 comprises 14 residues.

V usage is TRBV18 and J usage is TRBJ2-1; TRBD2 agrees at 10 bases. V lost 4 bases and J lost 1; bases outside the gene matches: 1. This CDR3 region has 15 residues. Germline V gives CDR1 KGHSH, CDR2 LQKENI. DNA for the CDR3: TGTGCCAGCTCACAACTAGCGGGGTCCTACAATGAGCAGTTCTTC. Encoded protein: CASSQLAGSYNEQFF.

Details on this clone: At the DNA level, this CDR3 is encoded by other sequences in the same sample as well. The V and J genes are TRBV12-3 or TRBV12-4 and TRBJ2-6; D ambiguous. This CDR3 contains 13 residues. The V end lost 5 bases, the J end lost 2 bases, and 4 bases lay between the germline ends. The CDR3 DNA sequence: TGTGCCAGCAGTACAGCTGGGGCCAACGTCCTGACTTTC. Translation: CASSTAGANVLTF.

CDR3 sequence: CASSNLGLAGGTETQYF. CDR3 sequence (DNA): TGTGCCAGCAGCAACCTAGGACTAGCGGGGGGAACGGAGACCCAGTACTTC. V is TRBV6-2 or TRBV6-3 and J is TRBJ2-5, with TRBD2 matching over 14 bases. Germline assignment: CDR1 MNHEY and CDR2 SVGEGT. The CDR3 runs 17 residues. After removal of 6 bases from V and 5 bases from J, the junction contained 11 bases not matched to a gene.

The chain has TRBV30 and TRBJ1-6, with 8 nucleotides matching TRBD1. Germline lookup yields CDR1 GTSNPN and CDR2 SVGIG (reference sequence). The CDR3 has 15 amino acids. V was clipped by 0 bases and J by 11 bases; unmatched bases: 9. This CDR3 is CAWSVSGGAFAPLHF. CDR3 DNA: TGTGCCTGGAGTGTCTCAGGGGGCGCATTTGCACCCCTCCACTTT.

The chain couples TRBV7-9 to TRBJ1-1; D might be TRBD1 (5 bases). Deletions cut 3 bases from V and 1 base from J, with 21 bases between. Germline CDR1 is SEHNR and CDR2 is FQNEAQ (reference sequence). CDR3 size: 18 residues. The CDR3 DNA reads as TGTGCCAGCAGCTTCCCCTCACAAGGGGCTACACGGAACACTGAAGCTTTCTTT. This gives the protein CASSFPSQGATRNTEAFF.

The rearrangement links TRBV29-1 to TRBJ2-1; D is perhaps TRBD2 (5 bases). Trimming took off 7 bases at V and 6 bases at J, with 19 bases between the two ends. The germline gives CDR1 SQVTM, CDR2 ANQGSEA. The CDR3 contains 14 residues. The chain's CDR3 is CSAALAGGSNEQFF. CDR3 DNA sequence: TGCAGCGCCGCCCTCGCGGGCGGCTCCAATGAGCAGTTCTTC.

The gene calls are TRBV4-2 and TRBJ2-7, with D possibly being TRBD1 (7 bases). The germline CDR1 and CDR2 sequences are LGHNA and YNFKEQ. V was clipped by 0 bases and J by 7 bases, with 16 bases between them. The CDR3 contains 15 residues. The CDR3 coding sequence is TGTGCCAGCAGCCAAGAAGCAGGGGGGAGGAGGGAGCAGTACTTC. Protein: CASSQEAGGRREQYF.

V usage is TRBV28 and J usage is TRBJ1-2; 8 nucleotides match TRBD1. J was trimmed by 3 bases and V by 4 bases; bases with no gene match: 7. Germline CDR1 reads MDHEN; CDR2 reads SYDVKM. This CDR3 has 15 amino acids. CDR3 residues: CASSSAGQGDYGYTF. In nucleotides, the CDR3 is TGTGCCAGCAGTTCAGCAGGACAGGGAGACTATGGCTACACCTTC.

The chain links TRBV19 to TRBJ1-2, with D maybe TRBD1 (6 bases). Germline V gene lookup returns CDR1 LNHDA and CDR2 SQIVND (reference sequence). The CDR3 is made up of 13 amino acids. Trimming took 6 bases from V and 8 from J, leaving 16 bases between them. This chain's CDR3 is CASRSRGLEGYTF. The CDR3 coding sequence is TGTGCCAGTAGAAGCAGGGGTCTTGAGGGCTACACCTTC.

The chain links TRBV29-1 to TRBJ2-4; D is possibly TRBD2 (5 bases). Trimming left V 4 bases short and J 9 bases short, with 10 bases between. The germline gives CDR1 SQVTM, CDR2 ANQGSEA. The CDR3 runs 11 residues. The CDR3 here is CSVALAGIQYF. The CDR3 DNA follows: TGCAGCGTTGCCCTAGCCGGCATTCAGTACTTC.

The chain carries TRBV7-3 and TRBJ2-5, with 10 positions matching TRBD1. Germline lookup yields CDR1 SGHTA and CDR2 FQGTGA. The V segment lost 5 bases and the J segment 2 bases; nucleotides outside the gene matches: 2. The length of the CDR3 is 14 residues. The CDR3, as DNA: TGTGCCAGCAGCAAGGACAGGGGGCAAGAGACCCAGTACTTC. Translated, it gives CASSKDRGQETQYF.